Following are 16 T cell receptor beta chains from one sample sequenced in a study of T cell responses to AZD1222 COVID-19 vaccine (dated by TCRdb to 2020 to 2023). The sample's time point label, decoded: sample from adult after SARS-CoV-2 infection, after symptom onset. The protocol used for the library was the immunoSEQ multiplex PCR assay. As stored in TCRdb, this immuneACCESS dataset retains in-frame rearrangements with V and J assigned. A fraction of the clones does not appear; measured against another copy, unresolved V genes explain less than half of the discrepancy, and the remainder lacks a known reason. Within this sample are about 140,000 clones, with roughly 93% of them counted one time only. Jointly, the top ten make up 10% to 15% of the sample. The specimen was peripheral blood, collected after recovery from COVID-19. Source of these receptors: an adult who had recovered from COVID-19.

The rearrangement joins TRBV19 to TRBJ2-1, with D uncertain. V was clipped by 2 bases and J by 5 bases, with 10 bases between them. Germline-derived CDR1 and CDR2 are LNHDA and SQIVND (reference sequence). The CDR3 runs 14 residues. In DNA, the CDR3 is TGTGCCAGTAGTATATTGGGTAGGGACAATGAGCAGTTCTTC. Translating it yields CASSILGRDNEQFF. Full variable domain (rest looked up from reference TRBV19 and TRBJ2-1): DGGITQSPKYLFRKEGQNVTLSCEQNLNHDAMYWYRQDPGQGLRLIYYSQIVNDFQKGDIAEGYSVSREKKESFPLTVTSAQKNPTAFYLCASSILGRDNEQFFGPGTRLTVL.

The rearrangement joins TRBV5-1 to TRBJ1-2; D gene ambiguous. Trimming pared 3 bases from V and 0 bases from J, leaving 12 bases between. Per germline, CDR1 SGHRS and CDR2 YFSETQ. The CDR3 runs 15 residues. Here the CDR3 reads CASSSPGRANYGYTF. CDR3 DNA: TGCGCCAGCAGCTCCCCCGGTAGAGCTAACTATGGCTACACCTTC.

The chain joins TRBV5-1 to TRBJ2-2, with 8 bases fitting TRBD1. Germline CDR1 reads SGHRS; CDR2 reads YFSETQ. This CDR3 has 15 residues. The trim removed 4 bases at V and 1 base at J, leaving 3 bases unmatched. The DNA for the CDR3 is TGCGCCAGCAGCCAGGGGGCGGGGAACACCGGGGAGCTGTTTTTT. Translating gives CASSQGAGNTGELFF.

The chain couples TRBV2 to TRBJ1-6; D is undetermined. CDR1 is SNHLY and CDR2 is FYNNEI in the germline V gene. Trimming took off 7 bases at V and 10 bases at J, with 8 bases between the two ends. The CDR3 has 11 residues. CDR3: CASNHESPLHF. The CDR3 nucleotides read TGTGCCAGCAATCACGAATCACCCCTCCACTTT.

The V call is TRBV5-6, the J call TRBJ2-7; 9 bases line up with TRBD1. The CDR3 totals 17 residues. V lost 5 bases, J lost 3 bases, and 15 bases stayed unmatched. Per germline, CDR1 SGHDT and CDR2 YYEEEE. CDR3 residues: CASRLTTDRGVGYEQYF. In nucleotides, the CDR3 is TGTGCCAGCAGGTTGACAACCGACAGGGGGGTCGGCTACGAGCAGTACTTC.

The chain uses TRBV7-8 and TRBJ2-1, with 13 bases aligning to TRBD2. The germline gives CDR1 SGHVS, CDR2 FQNEAQ. CDR3 length: 16 residues. The junction had 8 bases not matched to a gene; V was cut back by 4 bases and J by 8 bases. CDR3 bases: TGTGCCAGCAGCTCCAGACTAGCGGGAGGACAAGATGAGCAGTTCTTC. Its translation: CASSSRLAGGQDEQFF.

V gene TRBV12-3 or TRBV12-4 combines with J gene TRBJ2-3; D perhaps matches TRBD2 (5 bases). The CDR3 consists of 13 residues. V was shortened by 7 bases and J by 1 base, with 9 bases between the two germline ends. Here the CDR3 DNA reads TGTGCCAGCACCTGGCGGGGCACAGATACGCAGTATTTT. Translating gives CASTWRGTDTQYF.

The chain carries TRBV2 and TRBJ1-4; D call uncertain. This CDR3 region has 12 residues. The germline V gene encodes CDR1 SNHLY and CDR2 FYNNEI. The V and J ends lost 2 bases and 16 bases respectively, with 14 bases between them. This CDR3 reads CASSETGRPRFF. In DNA form, the CDR3 reads TGTGCCAGCAGTGAAACCGGCCGGCCCCGGTTTTTT.

CDR3 protein: CAVGGLQETQYF. CDR3 DNA sequence: TGTGCCGTTGGGGGGCTTCAAGAGACCCAGTACTTC. The chain employs TRBV10-3 and TRBJ2-5; D may match TRBD1 or TRBD2 (6 bases each). The length of the CDR3 is 12 residues. V was pared by 11 bases and J by 2 bases, with 12 bases between. Germline CDR1 ENHRY, CDR2 SYGVKD.

The CDR3 coding sequence is TGTGCCATCAGTGCTACAGGGGGCGACTCTGGAAACACCATATATTTT. It translates to CAISATGGDSGNTIYF. The chain employs TRBV10-3 and TRBJ1-3; 9 bases agree with TRBD1. Per the germline V gene, CDR1 is ENHRY and CDR2 is SYGVKD. This CDR3 has 16 residues. The junction had 4 bases not matched to a gene; V was cut back by 4 bases and J by 0 bases.

J is TRBJ1-2 and V is TRBV27; TRBD1 is a possible D gene (5 bases). The CDR3 runs 13 residues. V was trimmed by 5 bases and J by 4 bases, leaving 11 bases between them. Per the germline V gene, CDR1 is MNHEY and CDR2 is SMNVEV (reference sequence). The CDR3 sequence is CASSIRGGYGYTF. The CDR3 DNA is TGTGCCAGCAGTATCCGCGGGGGCTATGGCTACACCTTC.

This clone was seen more than once but under ten times. V is TRBV2 and J is TRBJ1-6; 8 bases fit TRBD1. The CDR3 runs to 16 residues. V dropped 7 bases and J dropped 0; count of bases not matched to a gene: 5. Germline V CDR1 and CDR2: SNHLY, FYNNEI. The CDR3 region is CASNGQGSSYNSPLHF. Here the CDR3 DNA reads TGTGCCAGCAACGGACAGGGAAGCTCCTATAATTCACCCCTCCACTTT. The full variable domain, in which reference TRBV2 and TRBJ1-6 provide the parts outside the CDR3, is EPEVTQTPSHQVTQMGQEVILRCVPISNHLYFYWYRQILGQKVEFLVSFYNNEISEKSEIFDDQFSVERPDGSNFTLKIRSTKLEDSAMYFCASNGQGSSYNSPLHFGNGTRLTVT.

The J gene is TRBJ2-7, the V gene TRBV4-1; the match to TRBD1 covers 8 bases. CDR1 is MGHRA, CDR2 YSYEKL, per germline. CDR3 length: 15 amino acids. The junction had 5 bases not matched to a gene; V was cut back by 0 bases and J by 4 bases. For the CDR3, the DNA is TGCGCCAGCAGCCAAGATCGGGACAGGTTGTACGAGCAGTACTTC. Translating it yields CASSQDRDRLYEQYF.

The rearrangement links TRBV10-2 to TRBJ2-7; 13 nucleotides line up with TRBD2. The V and J ends lost 9 bases and 5 bases, in that order; junction bases with no gene match: 4. CDR3 length: 13 amino acids. Looked up from germline, CDR1 is WSHSY and CDR2 is SAAADI. DNA for the CDR3: TGCGCCAGTCGGACTAGCGGGAGTAACGAGCAGTACTTC. Amino acid sequence: CASRTSGSNEQYF.

The rearrangement links TRBV7-9 to TRBJ2-1; TRBD1 matches 7 bases. J lost 3 bases, V lost 6 bases, and 11 bases had no gene match. CDR3 size: 16 residues. Germline assignment: CDR1 SEHNR and CDR2 FQNEAQ (reference sequence). In DNA form, the CDR3 reads TGTGCCAGCAGTAACGGACGAGCAGGGGGCTACAATGAGCAGTTCTTC. Its translation is CASSNGRAGGYNEQFF.

The chain couples TRBV28 to TRBJ1-2; D possibly corresponds to TRBD1 (5 bases). The V end lost 6 bases, the J end lost 10 bases, and 21 bases lay between the germline ends. Germline loops: CDR1 MDHEN, CDR2 SYDVKM. The length of the CDR3 is 14 residues. DNA of the CDR3: TGTGCCAGCAGACCCCAGGCTGGGGACGGCCACTACACCTTC. Translating gives CASRPQAGDGHYTF.